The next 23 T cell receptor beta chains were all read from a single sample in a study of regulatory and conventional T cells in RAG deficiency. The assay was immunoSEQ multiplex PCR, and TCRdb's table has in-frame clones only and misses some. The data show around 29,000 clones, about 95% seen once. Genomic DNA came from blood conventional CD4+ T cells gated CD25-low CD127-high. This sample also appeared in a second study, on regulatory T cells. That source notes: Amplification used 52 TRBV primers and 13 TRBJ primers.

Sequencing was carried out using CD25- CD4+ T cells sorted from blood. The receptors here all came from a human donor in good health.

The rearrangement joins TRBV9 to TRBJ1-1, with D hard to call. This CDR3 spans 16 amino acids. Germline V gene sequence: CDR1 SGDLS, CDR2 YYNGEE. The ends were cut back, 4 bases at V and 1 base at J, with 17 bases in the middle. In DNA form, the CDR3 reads TGTGCCAGCAGCCCCCAGCGGGCCCGAGCGAACACTGAAGCTTTCTTT. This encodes CASSPQRARANTEAFF.

The CDR3, as DNA: TGTGCCTGGGCCCAGGACAGGGTGCAGCCCCAGCATTTT. This encodes CAWAQDRVQPQHF. The V gene is TRBV30, the J gene TRBJ1-5; 8 bases map to TRBD1. This CDR3 spans 13 amino acids. V lost 5 bases, J lost 7 bases, and 7 bases stayed unmatched. Germline CDR1 GTSNPN, CDR2 SVGIG (reference sequence).

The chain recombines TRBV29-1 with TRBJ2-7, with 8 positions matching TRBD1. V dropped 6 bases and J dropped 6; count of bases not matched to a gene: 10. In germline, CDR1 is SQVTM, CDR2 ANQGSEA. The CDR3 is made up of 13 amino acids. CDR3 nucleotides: TGCAGCGTCTCCGGGACAGGCGGCTCCGAGCAGTACTTC. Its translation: CSVSGTGGSEQYF.

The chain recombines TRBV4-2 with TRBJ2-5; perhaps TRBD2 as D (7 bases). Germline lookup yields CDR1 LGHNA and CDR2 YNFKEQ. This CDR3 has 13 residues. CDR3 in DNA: TGTGCGTCTCGTGGGGGGGCTCTTGAGACCCAGTACTTC. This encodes CASRGGALETQYF.

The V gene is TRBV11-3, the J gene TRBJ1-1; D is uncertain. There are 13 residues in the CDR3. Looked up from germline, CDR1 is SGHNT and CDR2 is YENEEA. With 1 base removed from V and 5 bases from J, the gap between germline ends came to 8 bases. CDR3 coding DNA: TGTGCCAGCAGCTTAGGTCGGGAGACTGAAGCTTTCTTT. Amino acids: CASSLGRETEAFF.

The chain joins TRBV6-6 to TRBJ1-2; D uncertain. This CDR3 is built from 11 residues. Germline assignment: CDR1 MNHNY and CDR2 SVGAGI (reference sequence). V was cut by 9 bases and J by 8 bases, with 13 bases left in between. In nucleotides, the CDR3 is TGTGCCAGGGACTTGGGTAGGGGCTACACCTTC. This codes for CARDLGRGYTF.

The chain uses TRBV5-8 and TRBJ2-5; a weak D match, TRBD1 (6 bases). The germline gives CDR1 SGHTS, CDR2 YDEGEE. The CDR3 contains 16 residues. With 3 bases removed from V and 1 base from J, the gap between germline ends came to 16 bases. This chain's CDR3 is CASSYEQGALQETQYF. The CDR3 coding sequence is TGTGCCAGCAGCTACGAACAGGGAGCCCTCCAAGAGACCCAGTACTTC. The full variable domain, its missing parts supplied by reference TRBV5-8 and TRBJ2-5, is EAGVTQSPTHLIKTRGQQATLRCSPISGHTSVYWYQQALGLGLQFLLWYDEGEERNRGNFPPRFSGRQFPNYSSELNVNALELEDSALYLCASSYEQGALQETQYFGPGTRLLVL.

CDR3 in DNA: TGTGCCAGCAGCACAGGGTTGGACTACGAGCAGTACTTC. Translated, it gives CASSTGLDYEQYF. The genes are TRBV4-2 and TRBJ2-7, with D possibly matching TRBD1 (6 bases). The ends were cut back, 5 bases at V and 3 bases at J, with 11 bases in the middle. Germline CDR1 reads LGHNA; CDR2 reads YNFKEQ. This CDR3 comprises 13 residues.

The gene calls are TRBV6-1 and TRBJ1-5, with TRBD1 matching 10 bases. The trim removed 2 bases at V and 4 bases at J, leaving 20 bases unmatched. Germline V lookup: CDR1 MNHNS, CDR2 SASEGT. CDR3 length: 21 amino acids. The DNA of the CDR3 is TGTGCCAGCAGTGAACGGGGCCCCGACAGGGGGCGCATCCTGGGGAATCAGCCCCAGCATTTT. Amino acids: CASSERGPDRGRILGNQPQHF.

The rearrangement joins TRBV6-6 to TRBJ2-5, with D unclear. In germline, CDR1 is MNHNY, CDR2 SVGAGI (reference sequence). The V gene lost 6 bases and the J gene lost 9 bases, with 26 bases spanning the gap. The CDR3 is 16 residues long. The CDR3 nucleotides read TGTGCCAGCAGAAGAAGCAGCGCGCAGAATCAAAGAGCCCAGTACTTC. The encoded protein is CASRRSSAQNQRAQYF.

CDR3 sequence: CASSLNSGDGYEQYF. The CDR3 DNA is TGTGCCAGCAGTTTAAATAGCGGCGATGGCTACGAGCAGTACTTC. The chain employs TRBV28 and TRBJ2-7, with a tentative D call TRBD2 (6 bases). Trimming removed 2 bases at V and 3 bases at J, with 14 bases between. CDR1 MDHEN and CDR2 SYDVKM come from the germline V gene. The CDR3 is made up of 15 amino acids.

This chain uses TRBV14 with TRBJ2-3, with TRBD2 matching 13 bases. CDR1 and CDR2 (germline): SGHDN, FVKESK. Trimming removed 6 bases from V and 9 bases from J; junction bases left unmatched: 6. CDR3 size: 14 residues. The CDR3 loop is CASSPRTSGGTQYF. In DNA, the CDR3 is TGTGCCAGCAGTCCTAGGACTAGCGGGGGCACGCAGTATTTT.

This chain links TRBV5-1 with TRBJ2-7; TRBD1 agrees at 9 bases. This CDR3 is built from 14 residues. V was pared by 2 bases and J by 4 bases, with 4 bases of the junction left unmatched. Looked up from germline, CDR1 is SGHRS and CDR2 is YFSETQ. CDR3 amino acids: CASSFRDRAYEQYF. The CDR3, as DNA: TGCGCCAGCAGCTTCCGGGACAGGGCTTACGAGCAGTACTTC.

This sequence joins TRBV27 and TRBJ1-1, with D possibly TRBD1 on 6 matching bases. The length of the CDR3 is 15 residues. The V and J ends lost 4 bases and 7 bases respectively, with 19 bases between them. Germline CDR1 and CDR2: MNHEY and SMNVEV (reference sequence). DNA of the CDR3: TGTGCCAGCAGTTCCTCGACGACAGGACACGTTGAAGCTTTCTTT. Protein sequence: CASSSSTTGHVEAFF.

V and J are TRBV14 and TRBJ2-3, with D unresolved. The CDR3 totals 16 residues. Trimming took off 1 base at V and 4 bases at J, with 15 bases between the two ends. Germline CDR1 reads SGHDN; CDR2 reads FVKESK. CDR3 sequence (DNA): TGTGCCAGCAGCCAAGTTTCCGACTTTCGGCCAGATACGCAGTATTTT. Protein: CASSQVSDFRPDTQYF.

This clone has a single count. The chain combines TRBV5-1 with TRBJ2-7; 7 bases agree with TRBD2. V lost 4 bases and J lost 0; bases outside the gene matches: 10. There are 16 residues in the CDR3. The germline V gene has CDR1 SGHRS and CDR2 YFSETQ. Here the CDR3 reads CASSPGRTTYSYEQYF. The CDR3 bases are TGCGCCAGCAGCCCCGGGAGGACCACATACTCCTACGAGCAGTACTTC.

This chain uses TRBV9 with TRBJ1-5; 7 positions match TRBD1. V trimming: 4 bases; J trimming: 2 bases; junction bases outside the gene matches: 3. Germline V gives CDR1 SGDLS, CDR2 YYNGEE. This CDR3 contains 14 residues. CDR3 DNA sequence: TGTGCCAGCAGCCAAACAGGGGGCAATCAGCCCCAGCATTTT. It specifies CASSQTGGNQPQHF. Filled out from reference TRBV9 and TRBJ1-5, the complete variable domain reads DSGVTQTPKHLITATGQRVTLRCSPRSGDLSVYWYQQSLDQGLQFLIQYYNGEERAKGNILERFSAQQFPDLHSELNLSSLELGDSALYFCASSQTGGNQPQHFGDGTRLSIL.

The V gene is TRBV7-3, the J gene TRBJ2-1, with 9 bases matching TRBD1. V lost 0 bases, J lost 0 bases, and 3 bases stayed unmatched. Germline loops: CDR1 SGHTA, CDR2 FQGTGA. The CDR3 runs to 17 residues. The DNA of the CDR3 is TGTGCCAGCAGCTTAACGGGGGACAGGGACTCCTACAATGAGCAGTTCTTC. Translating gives CASSLTGDRDSYNEQFF.

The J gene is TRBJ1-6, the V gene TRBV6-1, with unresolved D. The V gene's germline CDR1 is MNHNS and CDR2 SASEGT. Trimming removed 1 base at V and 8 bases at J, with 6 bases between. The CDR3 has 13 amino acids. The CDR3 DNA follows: TGTGCCAGCAGTGAAGACGGTCATTCACCCCTCCACTTT. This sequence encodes CASSEDGHSPLHF.

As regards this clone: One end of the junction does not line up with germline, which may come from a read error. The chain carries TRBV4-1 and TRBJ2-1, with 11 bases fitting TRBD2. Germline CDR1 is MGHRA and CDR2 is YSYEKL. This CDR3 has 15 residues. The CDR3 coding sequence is TGCGCCAGCAGCCCTGGTCTAGCGGGGGGCAATGAGCGGTTCTTC. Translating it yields CASSPGLAGGNERFF.

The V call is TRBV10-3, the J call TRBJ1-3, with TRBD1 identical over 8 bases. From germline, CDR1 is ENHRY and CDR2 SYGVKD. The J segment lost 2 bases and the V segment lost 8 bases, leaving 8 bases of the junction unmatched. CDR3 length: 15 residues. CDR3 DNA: TGTGCCATCCGCGGTGGACAGGGTGCTGGAAACACCATATATTTT. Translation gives CAIRGGQGAGNTIYF.

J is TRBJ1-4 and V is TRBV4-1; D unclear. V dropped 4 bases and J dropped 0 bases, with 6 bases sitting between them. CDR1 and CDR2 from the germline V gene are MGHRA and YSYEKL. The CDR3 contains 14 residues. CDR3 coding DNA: TGCGCCAGCAGCCGCGGCGCAACTAATGAAAAACTGTTTTTT. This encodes CASSRGATNEKLFF.

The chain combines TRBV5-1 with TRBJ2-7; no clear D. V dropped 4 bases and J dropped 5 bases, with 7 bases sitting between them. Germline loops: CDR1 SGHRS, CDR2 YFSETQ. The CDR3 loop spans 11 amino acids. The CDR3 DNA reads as TGCGCCAGCAGCACGATAGACGAGCAGTACTTC. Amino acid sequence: CASSTIDEQYF.